This T cell receptor (beta chain) was captured in a study of T cell repertoires in cytomegalovirus infection. About the research overall: Epitope selection comprised recently identified HLA-C-restricted CMV epitopes and well-studied HLA-B-restricted CMV epitopes. Public TCR beta signatures were indicative of both CMV infection and a matching HLA type. Study findings and constraints: The ex vivo response was dominated by HLA-C-restricted CMV-specific TCR beta clonotypes.

TCRdb reprocessed the reads with MiXCR, giving one entry per CDR3 protein. The table lists some 800,000 distinct CDR3 sequences, approximately 32% of them singletons, with around 12% in the top ten. In regard to this clonotype: The target antigen is unknown.

The V end was cut by 0 bases, the J end by 8 bases, with 2 bases between. This CDR3 spans 11 amino acids. CDR1 LGHNA and CDR2 YSLEER come from the germline V gene. This receptor was identified in a human donor in good health (CMV status not recorded). Some clones in this sample may be carry-over from other donors' samples. This sequence joins TRBV4-3 and TRBJ1-3; D call uncertain. This material consisted of cultured CD8+ T cells from PBMCs, taken from culture after CMV antigen stimulation. CDR3 nucleotide sequence: TGCGCCAGCAGCCAAGATTACACCATATATTTT. Its translation is CASSQDYTIYF.